This TCR beta chain was profiled in a study of T cell responses to AZD1222 COVID-19 vaccine. General observations from the study: Baseline seropositivity characterized only six AZD1222 recipients.

This clone occurred once. Antigen specificity is unknown. Assay used: immunoSEQ multiplex PCR; TCRdb lists only in-frame clones, some missing. The sample has tens of thousands of clones, approximately 90% seen once. The sequence derives from an adult who received the AZD1222 COVID-19 vaccine. The specimen comprised peripheral blood, sampled 28 days after the second AZD1222 dose.

Here the CDR3 reads CATSRGISRGTGELFF. In DNA form, the CDR3 reads TGTGCCACCAGCAGAGGAATAAGCAGGGGGACCGGGGAGCTGTTTTTT. This sequence joins TRBV15 and TRBJ2-2; TRBD1 matches at 7 bases. The CDR3 extends over 16 amino acids. Germline CDR1 reads LNHNV; CDR2 reads YYDKDF (reference sequence). J was trimmed by 5 bases and V by 1 base; bases with no gene match: 7.